This T cell receptor (beta chain) originates from a study of blood T cell repertoires in COVID-19. Method: immunoSEQ multiplex PCR; TCRdb's copy keeps in-frame clones and lacks some. The profile shows 300,000 to 400,000 clones, about 82% of them singletons. CDR1 is MNHEY and CDR2 is SVGAGI in the germline V gene. V lost 2 bases to trimming and J lost 0 bases; unmatched junction nucleotides: 4. CDR3 length: 16 amino acids. The count of this clone is one. Sequencing was performed on peripheral blood. The receptor was isolated from a human donor in a cohort sampled during active COVID-19. The rearrangement joins TRBV6-5 to TRBJ1-3; 7 nucleotides agree with TRBD1. CDR3 in amino acids: CASSYNRGTSGNTIYF. The CDR3 nucleotides are TGTGCCAGCAGTTACAACAGGGGAACCTCTGGAAACACCATATATTTT.